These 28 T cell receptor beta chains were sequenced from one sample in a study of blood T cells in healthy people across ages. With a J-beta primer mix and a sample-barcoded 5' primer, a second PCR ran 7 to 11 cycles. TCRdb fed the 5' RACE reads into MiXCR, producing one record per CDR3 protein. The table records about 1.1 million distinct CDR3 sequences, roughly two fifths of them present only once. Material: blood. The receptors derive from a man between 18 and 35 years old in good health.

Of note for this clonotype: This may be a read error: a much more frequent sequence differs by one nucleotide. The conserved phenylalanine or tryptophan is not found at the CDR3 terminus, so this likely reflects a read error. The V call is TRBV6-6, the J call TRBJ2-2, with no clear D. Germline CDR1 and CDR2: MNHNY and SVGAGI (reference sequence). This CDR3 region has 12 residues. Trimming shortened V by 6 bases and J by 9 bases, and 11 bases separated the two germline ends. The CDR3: CASSPTSRELFL. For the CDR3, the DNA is TGTGCCAGCAGCCCGACCAGTCGGGAGCTGTTTCTT.

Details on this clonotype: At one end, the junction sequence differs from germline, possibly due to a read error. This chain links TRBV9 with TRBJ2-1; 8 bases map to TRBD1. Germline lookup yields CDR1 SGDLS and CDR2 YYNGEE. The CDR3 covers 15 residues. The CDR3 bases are TGTGCCGGCAGCGTAGAAGGCAGGGGGCTCAATGAGCAGTTCTTC. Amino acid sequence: CAGSVEGRGLNEQFF.

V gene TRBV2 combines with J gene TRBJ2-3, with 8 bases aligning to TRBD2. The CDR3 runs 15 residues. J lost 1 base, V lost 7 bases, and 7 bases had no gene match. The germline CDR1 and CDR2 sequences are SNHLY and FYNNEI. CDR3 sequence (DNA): TGTGCCAGCATAGCGAGCGGGGGTCGCACAGATACGCAGTATTTT. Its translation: CASIASGGRTDTQYF.

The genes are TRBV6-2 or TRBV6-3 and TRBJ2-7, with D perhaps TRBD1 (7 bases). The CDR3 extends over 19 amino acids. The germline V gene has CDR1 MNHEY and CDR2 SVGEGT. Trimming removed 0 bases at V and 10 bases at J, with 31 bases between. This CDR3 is CASSYSIKRGTELLETQYF. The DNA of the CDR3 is TGTGCCAGCAGTTACTCGATAAAACGGGGGACAGAGCTTCTGGAGACTCAGTACTTC.

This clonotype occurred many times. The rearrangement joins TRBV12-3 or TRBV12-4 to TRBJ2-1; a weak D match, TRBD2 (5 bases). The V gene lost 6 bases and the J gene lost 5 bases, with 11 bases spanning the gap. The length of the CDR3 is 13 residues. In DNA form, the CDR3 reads TGTGCCAGCAGCCCGACTACCGACAATGAGCAGTTCTTC. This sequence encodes CASSPTTDNEQFF.

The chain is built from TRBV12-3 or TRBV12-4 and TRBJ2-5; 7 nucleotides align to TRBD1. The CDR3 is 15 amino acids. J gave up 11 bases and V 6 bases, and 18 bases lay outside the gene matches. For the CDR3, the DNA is TGTGCCAGCAGCCCGGGACAGACTCTCTACAATGAGCAGTACTTC. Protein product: CASSPGQTLYNEQYF.

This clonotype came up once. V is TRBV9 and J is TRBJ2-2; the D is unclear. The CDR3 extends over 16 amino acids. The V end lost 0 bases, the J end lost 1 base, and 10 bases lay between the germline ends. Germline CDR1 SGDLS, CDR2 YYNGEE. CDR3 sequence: CASSVVWKMNTGELFF. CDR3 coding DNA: TGTGCCAGCAGCGTAGTGTGGAAGATGAACACCGGGGAGCTGTTTTTT.

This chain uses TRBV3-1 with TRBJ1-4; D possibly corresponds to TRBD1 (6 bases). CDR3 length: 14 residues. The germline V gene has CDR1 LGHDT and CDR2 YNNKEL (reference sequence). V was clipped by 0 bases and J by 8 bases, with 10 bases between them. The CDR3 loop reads CASSQEGAGEKLFF. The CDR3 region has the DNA TGTGCCAGCAGCCAAGAGGGGGCAGGGGAAAAACTGTTTTTT.

CDR3: CASSLTGGRGAFF. CDR3 in DNA: TGTGCCAGCAGTCTGACAGGGGGTCGCGGAGCTTTCTTT. This chain uses TRBV27 with TRBJ1-1, with 9 positions matching TRBD1. V shed 5 bases, J shed 10 bases, and the junction held 8 bases outside the gene matches. Germline CDR1 reads MNHEY; CDR2 reads SMNVEV (reference sequence). The CDR3 length is 13 residues.

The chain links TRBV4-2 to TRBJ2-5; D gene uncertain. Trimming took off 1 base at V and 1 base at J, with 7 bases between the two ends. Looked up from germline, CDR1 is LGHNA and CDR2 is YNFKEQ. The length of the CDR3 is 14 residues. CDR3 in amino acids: CASSQGVGQETQYF. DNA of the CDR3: TGTGCCAGCAGCCAAGGCGTGGGCCAAGAGACCCAGTACTTC.

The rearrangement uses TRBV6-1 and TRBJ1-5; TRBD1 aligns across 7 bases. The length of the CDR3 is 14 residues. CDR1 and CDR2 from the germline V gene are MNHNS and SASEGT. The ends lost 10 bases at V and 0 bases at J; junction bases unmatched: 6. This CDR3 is CATRDRHSNQPQHF. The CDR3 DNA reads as TGTGCCACCCGGGACAGACATAGCAATCAGCCCCAGCATTTT.

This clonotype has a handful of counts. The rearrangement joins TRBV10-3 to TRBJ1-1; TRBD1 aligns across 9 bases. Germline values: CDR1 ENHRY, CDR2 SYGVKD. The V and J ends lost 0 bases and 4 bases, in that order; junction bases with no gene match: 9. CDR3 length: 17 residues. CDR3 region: CAISESRTGDAGTEAFF. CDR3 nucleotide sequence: TGTGCCATCAGTGAGTCCAGGACAGGGGATGCGGGCACTGAAGCTTTCTTT.

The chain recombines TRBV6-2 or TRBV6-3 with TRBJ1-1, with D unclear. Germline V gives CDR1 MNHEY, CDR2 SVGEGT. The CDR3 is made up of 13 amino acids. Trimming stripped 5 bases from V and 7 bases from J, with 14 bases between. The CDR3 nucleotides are TGTGCCAGCAGTAGGCAGGCATACCTTGAAGCTTTCTTT. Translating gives CASSRQAYLEAFF.

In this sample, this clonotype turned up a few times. The DNA for the CDR3 is TGTGCCAGCAGCTTTGCCAGCGAGACCCAGTACTTC. Translated, it gives CASSFASETQYF. J is TRBJ2-5 and V is TRBV7-2; no definite D call. V dropped 3 bases and J dropped 5 bases, with 7 bases sitting between them. This CDR3 has 12 amino acids. CDR1 and CDR2 (germline): SGHTA, FQGNSA.

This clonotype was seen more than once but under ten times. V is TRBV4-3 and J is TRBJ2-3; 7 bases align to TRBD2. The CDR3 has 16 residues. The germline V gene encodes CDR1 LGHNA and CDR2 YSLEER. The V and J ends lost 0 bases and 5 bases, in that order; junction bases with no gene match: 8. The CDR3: CASSQDLRGDGDTQYF. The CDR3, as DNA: TGCGCCAGCAGCCAAGATCTTCGGGGGGATGGAGATACGCAGTATTTT.

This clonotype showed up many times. The CDR3 region has the DNA TGCAGTGCTAGAGTGGGGGACGTTAACTATGGCTACACCTTC. The encoded protein is CSARVGDVNYGYTF. The chain couples TRBV20-1 to TRBJ1-2; TRBD1 is a possible D gene (5 bases). V lost 1 base and J lost 1, with 10 bases in between. The germline V gene encodes CDR1 DFQATT and CDR2 SNEGSKA (reference sequence). This CDR3 has 14 amino acids.

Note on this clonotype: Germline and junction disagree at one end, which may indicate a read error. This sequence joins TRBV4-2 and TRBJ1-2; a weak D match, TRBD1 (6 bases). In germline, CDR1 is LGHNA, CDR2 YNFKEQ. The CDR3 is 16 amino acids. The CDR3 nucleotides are TGTGCCAGCAGCCAGGACCAAGTAGGGGGTAACTATGGCTGCACCTTC. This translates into CASSQDQVGGNYGCTF.

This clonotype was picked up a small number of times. In nucleotides, the CDR3 is TGTGCCAGCAGCACTAAGGGGCAGTTCTCCGGTCAGCCCCAGCATTTT. Its protein product is CASSTKGQFSGQPQHF. The rearrangement joins TRBV6-6 to TRBJ1-5, with D possibly matching TRBD1 (5 bases). The length of the CDR3 is 16 residues. V was cut by 6 bases and J by 6 bases, with 21 bases left in between. Germline values: CDR1 MNHNY, CDR2 SVGAGI (reference sequence).

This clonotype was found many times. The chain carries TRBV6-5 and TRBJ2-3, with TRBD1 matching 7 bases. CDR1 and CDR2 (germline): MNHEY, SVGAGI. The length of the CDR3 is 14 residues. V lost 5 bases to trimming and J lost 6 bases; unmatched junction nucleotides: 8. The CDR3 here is CASSKGLTGDTQYF. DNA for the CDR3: TGTGCCAGCAGTAAAGGGCTGACAGGGGATACGCAGTATTTT.

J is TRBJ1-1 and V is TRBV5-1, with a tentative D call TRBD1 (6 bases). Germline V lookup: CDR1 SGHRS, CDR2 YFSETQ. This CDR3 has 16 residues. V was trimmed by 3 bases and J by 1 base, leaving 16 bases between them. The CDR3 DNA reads TGCGCCAGCAGCTCGAAACGACAGGAGGCGAACACTGAAGCTTTCTTT. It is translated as CASSSKRQEANTEAFF.

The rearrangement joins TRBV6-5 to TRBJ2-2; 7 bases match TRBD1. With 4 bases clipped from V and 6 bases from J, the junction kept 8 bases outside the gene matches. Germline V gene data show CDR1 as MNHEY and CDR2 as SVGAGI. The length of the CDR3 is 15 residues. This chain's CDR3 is CASSSTGVKAGELFF. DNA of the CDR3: TGTGCCAGCAGTTCTACAGGGGTAAAGGCCGGGGAGCTGTTTTTT.

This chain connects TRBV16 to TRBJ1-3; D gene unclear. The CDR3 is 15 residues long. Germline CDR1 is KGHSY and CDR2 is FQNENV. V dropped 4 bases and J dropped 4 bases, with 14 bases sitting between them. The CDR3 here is CASSPTDLKGNTIYF. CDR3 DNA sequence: TGTGCCAGCAGCCCAACAGATTTGAAAGGAAACACCATATATTTT.

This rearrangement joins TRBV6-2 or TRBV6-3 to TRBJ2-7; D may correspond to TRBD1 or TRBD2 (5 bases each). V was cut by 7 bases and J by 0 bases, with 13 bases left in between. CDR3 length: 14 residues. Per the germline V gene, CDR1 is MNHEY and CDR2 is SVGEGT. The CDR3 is CASMRQRDSYEQYF. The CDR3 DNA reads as TGTGCCAGCATGCGACAGAGGGACTCCTACGAGCAGTACTTC.

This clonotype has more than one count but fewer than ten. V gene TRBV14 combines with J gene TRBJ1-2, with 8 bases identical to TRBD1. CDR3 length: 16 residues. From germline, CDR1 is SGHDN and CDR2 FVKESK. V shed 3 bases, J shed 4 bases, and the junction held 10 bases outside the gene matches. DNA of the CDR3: TGTGCCAGCAGCCAGCATATGACCGGGACAGGCTATGGCTACACCTTC. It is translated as CASSQHMTGTGYGYTF.

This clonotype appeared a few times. The CDR3 spells CSARDFQGGQRGNQPQHF. The CDR3 nucleotides read TGCAGTGCTAGAGATTTCCAAGGGGGCCAAAGAGGGAATCAGCCCCAGCATTTT. The gene calls are TRBV20-1 and TRBJ1-5; 7 nucleotides line up with TRBD1. CDR1 DFQATT and CDR2 SNEGSKA come from the germline V gene (reference sequence). Trimming at V came to 0 bases and at J to 4 bases, leaving 15 bases not matched to a gene. This CDR3 comprises 18 residues.

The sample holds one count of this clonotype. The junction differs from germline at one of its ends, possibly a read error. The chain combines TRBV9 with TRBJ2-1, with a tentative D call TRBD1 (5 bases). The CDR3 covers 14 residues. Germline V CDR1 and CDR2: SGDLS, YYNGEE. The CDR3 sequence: CASSPFDLDNGQFF. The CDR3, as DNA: TGTGCCAGCAGCCCCTTTGACCTGGACAATGGGCAGTTCTTC.

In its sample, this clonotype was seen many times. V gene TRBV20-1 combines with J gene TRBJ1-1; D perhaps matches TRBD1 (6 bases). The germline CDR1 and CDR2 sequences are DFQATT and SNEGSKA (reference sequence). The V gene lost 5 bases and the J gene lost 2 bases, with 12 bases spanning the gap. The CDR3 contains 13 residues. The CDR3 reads CSAPRQANTEAFF. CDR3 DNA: TGCAGTGCTCCCCGACAGGCCAACACTGAAGCTTTCTTT.

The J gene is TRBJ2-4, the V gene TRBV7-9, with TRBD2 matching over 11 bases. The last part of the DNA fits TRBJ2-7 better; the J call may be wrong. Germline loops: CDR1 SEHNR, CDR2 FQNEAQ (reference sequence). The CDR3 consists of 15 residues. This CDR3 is CASSVTSGDSYEQYF. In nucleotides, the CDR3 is TGTGCCAGCAGCGTGACTAGCGGGGACTCCTACGAGCAGTACTTC.